The 21 T cell receptor beta chains reported below all come from one sample, sequenced in a study of shared clonotypes between healthy human individuals. Only in-frame clones appear in the TCRdb table, and some are missing; sequencing was by immunoSEQ multiplex PCR. The data show around 750,000 clones, roughly 70% seen once. The sample consisted of memory CD4+ T cells sorted from blood. The sample's subset: CD45RA-negative fraction. The receptor source for this set is a woman between 25 and 40 years old in good health.

This chain connects TRBV4-2 to TRBJ2-5; 9 bases line up with TRBD2. Unmatched junction bases numbered 8, after V lost 1 base and J lost 5 bases. There are 16 residues in the CDR3. Germline CDR1 reads LGHNA; CDR2 reads YNFKEQ. In DNA, the CDR3 is TGTGCCAGCAGCCAAGGGATAGCGGGAGTTCAGGAGACCCAGTACTTC. Protein: CASSQGIAGVQETQYF.

V and J are TRBV9 and TRBJ2-1; either TRBD1 or TRBD2 may fit D (5 bases each). Germline values: CDR1 SGDLS, CDR2 YYNGEE. V was pared by 0 bases and J by 6 bases, with 7 bases between. This CDR3 contains 13 residues. This chain's CDR3 is CASSVGGANEQFF. DNA of the CDR3: TGTGCCAGCAGCGTAGGAGGGGCCAATGAGCAGTTCTTC.

The chain uses TRBV2 and TRBJ1-4; D is unclear. The germline gives CDR1 SNHLY, CDR2 FYNNEI. CDR3 size: 12 residues. V was cut by 3 bases and J by 5 bases, with 4 bases left in between. CDR3 amino acids: CASSDQNEKLFF. The CDR3 DNA reads as TGTGCCAGCAGTGACCAAAATGAAAAACTGTTTTTT.

The chain recombines TRBV6-5 with TRBJ2-7; 8 bases are a match to TRBD2. The CDR3 has 14 residues. Unmatched junction bases numbered 6, after V lost 3 bases and J lost 5 bases. Germline CDR1 is MNHEY and CDR2 is SVGAGI. CDR3 bases: TGTGCCAGCAGTTATAAGCGGGAGTCCCACGAGCAGTACTTC. It codes for CASSYKRESHEQYF.

V gene TRBV5-1 combines with J gene TRBJ2-1, with 10 positions matching TRBD2. V lost 4 bases and J lost 6; bases outside the gene matches: 10. The V gene's germline CDR1 is SGHRS and CDR2 YFSETQ. The CDR3 sequence is 16 residues long. The CDR3 protein is CASSPPSGSSGNEQFF. CDR3 nucleotide sequence: TGCGCCAGCAGCCCGCCTAGCGGGAGCTCGGGCAATGAGCAGTTCTTC.

This chain connects TRBV5-1 to TRBJ2-5, with 14 bases matching TRBD2. CDR1 and CDR2 (germline): SGHRS, YFSETQ. The CDR3 is made up of 15 amino acids. The V and J ends lost 6 bases and 4 bases, in that order; junction bases with no gene match: 5. The CDR3 here is CASKGLAGAGETQYF. CDR3 coding DNA: TGCGCCAGCAAGGGACTAGCGGGAGCGGGAGAGACCCAGTACTTC. The full variable domain, with the rest looked up from reference TRBV5-1 and TRBJ2-5, is KAGVTQTPRYLIKTRGQQVTLSCSPISGHRSVSWYQQTPGQGLQFLFEYFSETQRNKGNFPGRFSGRQFSNSRSEMNVSTLELGDSALYLCASKGLAGAGETQYFGPGTRLLVL.

This chain uses TRBV4-1 with TRBJ2-7; the D call may be TRBD1 or TRBD2 (5 bases each). Germline CDR1 and CDR2: MGHRA and YSYEKL. Trimming stripped 1 base from V and 2 bases from J, with 18 bases between. This CDR3 region has 17 residues. DNA for the CDR3: TGCGCCAGCAGCCAAGTGATTGGGCCAGGGACGGCCTACGAGCAGTACTTC. Its translation is CASSQVIGPGTAYEQYF.

The chain uses TRBV5-1 and TRBJ2-7, with 9 nucleotides matching TRBD1. The V gene end was trimmed by 2 bases and the J gene end by 5 bases; junction bases not matched to a gene: 11. The CDR3 has 16 amino acids. Germline CDR1 reads SGHRS; CDR2 reads YFSETQ. The CDR3 is CASSLNRGTGPDEQYF. For the CDR3, the DNA is TGCGCCAGCAGCTTAAATCGAGGGACAGGGCCTGACGAGCAGTACTTC.

This chain links TRBV28 with TRBJ2-3; the match to TRBD2 covers 12 bases. Germline V gives CDR1 MDHEN, CDR2 SYDVKM. J was trimmed by 5 bases and V by 4 bases; bases with no gene match: 4. The CDR3 is 15 residues long. The CDR3 sequence is CASSSPTSGGDTQYF. Here the CDR3 DNA reads TGTGCCAGCAGTTCGCCGACTAGCGGGGGAGATACGCAGTATTTT.

The V and J genes are TRBV5-1 and TRBJ2-2, with D possibly being TRBD1 or TRBD2 (5 bases each). CDR1 and CDR2 (germline): SGHRS, YFSETQ. V lost 0 bases and J 4 bases, leaving 13 bases between the germline ends. CDR3 length: 16 amino acids. The CDR3, as DNA: TGCGCCAGCAGCTTGGAGCGCCGTGGGGGCACCGGGGAGCTGTTTTTT. It is translated as CASSLERRGGTGELFF.

In this sample, this clone turned up once. The genes are TRBV7-9 and TRBJ2-6; 10 nucleotides line up with TRBD1. J was trimmed by 0 bases and V by 4 bases; bases with no gene match: 6. The CDR3 runs to 18 residues. Germline V gives CDR1 SEHNR, CDR2 FQNEAQ (reference sequence). CDR3 sequence reads: CASSSRDRGNSGANVLTF. The CDR3, as DNA: TGTGCCAGCAGCTCCCGGGACAGGGGAAACTCTGGGGCCAACGTCCTGACTTTC.

The chain combines TRBV18 with TRBJ2-7; 7 bases line up with TRBD2. V shed 1 base and J 2 bases; nucleotides not matched to a gene: 8. The CDR3 length is 16 residues. The germline CDR1 and CDR2 sequences are KGHSH and LQKENI. Here the CDR3 DNA reads TGTGCCAGCTCACCACTCCTAGCGGACTCTCCCTACGAGCAGTACTTC. Translation: CASSPLLADSPYEQYF.

The CDR3 sequence: CASSSGQGGEKLFF. CDR3 in DNA: TGTGCCAGTAGTAGTGGACAGGGTGGAGAAAAACTGTTTTTT. The chain carries TRBV19 and TRBJ1-4, with 8 bases fitting TRBD1. The junction had 6 bases not matched to a gene; V was cut back by 4 bases and J by 8 bases. CDR3 length equals 14 residues. CDR1 and CDR2 (germline): LNHDA, SQIVND (reference sequence). Variable domain in full (rest from reference TRBV19 and TRBJ1-4): DGGITQSPKYLFRKEGQNVTLSCEQNLNHDAMYWYRQDPGQGLRLIYYSQIVNDFQKGDIAEGYSVSREKKESFPLTVTSAQKNPTAFYLCASSSGQGGEKLFFGSGTQLSVL.

The chain uses TRBV5-1 and TRBJ2-1, with D uncertain. Germline V gene lookup returns CDR1 SGHRS and CDR2 YFSETQ. The ends were cut back, 1 base at V and 7 bases at J, with 18 bases in the middle. The CDR3 runs 16 residues. This chain's CDR3 is CASSLFGQAELNEQFF. CDR3 nucleotides: TGCGCCAGCAGCTTGTTTGGGCAGGCTGAATTGAATGAGCAGTTCTTC.

The V call is TRBV7-6, the J call TRBJ2-1; 8 bases map to TRBD2. V dropped 1 base and J dropped 4; count of bases not matched to a gene: 3. Germline V gene lookup returns CDR1 SGHVS and CDR2 FNYEAQ. The CDR3 runs 15 residues. The CDR3 DNA reads as TGTGCCAGCAGCTTAGGACTAGCGCGGTACAATGAGCAGTTCTTC. Amino acid sequence: CASSLGLARYNEQFF.

The rearrangement links TRBV28 to TRBJ2-7; TRBD2 is a possible D gene (6 bases). The CDR3 loop spans 15 amino acids. The V end was cut by 7 bases, the J end by 6 bases, with 22 bases between. Germline V gene data show CDR1 as MDHEN and CDR2 as SYDVKM. For the CDR3, the DNA is TGTGCCAGCACTAGGGAGGCTAAGTTCCTTGGCGAGCAGTACTTC. Protein sequence: CASTREAKFLGEQYF.

This chain connects TRBV5-1 to TRBJ1-1, with D possibly TRBD1 on 6 matching bases. The CDR3 loop spans 14 amino acids. V was shortened by 4 bases and J by 1 base, with 11 bases between the two germline ends. The germline gives CDR1 SGHRS, CDR2 YFSETQ. CDR3 loop: CASSAWTANTEAFF. The CDR3 region has the DNA TGCGCCAGCAGCGCCTGGACAGCGAACACTGAAGCTTTCTTT. The full variable domain, completed using reference TRBV5-1 and TRBJ1-1, is KAGVTQTPRYLIKTRGQQVTLSCSPISGHRSVSWYQQTPGQGLQFLFEYFSETQRNKGNFPGRFSGRQFSNSRSEMNVSTLELGDSALYLCASSAWTANTEAFFGQGTRLTVV.

This clone was counted between two and nine times. The rearrangement links TRBV2 to TRBJ1-2; a possible D gene is TRBD1 (5 bases). The germline CDR1 and CDR2 sequences are SNHLY and FYNNEI. The CDR3 is 18 residues long. The V end was cut by 6 bases, the J end by 8 bases, with 31 bases between. The CDR3 nucleotides are TGTGCCAGCAGCGACTTGAACGTCGGTCAGTTTGGGGCAGGAGGCTACACCTTC. The encoded protein is CASSDLNVGQFGAGGYTF.

This chain links TRBV30 with TRBJ2-3, with D possibly being TRBD1 (6 bases). The CDR3 runs 19 residues. Germline assignment: CDR1 GTSNPN and CDR2 SVGIG (reference sequence). Trimming took 5 bases from V and 4 from J, leaving 31 bases between them. The CDR3 reads CAWGESSRQVTSRPDTQYF. For the CDR3, the DNA is TGTGCCTGGGGGGAATCTTCAAGACAGGTCACAAGCAGGCCAGATACGCAGTATTTT.

The DNA for the CDR3 is TGTGCCAGCAGCTCCTGGGGGGGGCGAGAGACCCAGTACTTC. Its protein product is CASSSWGGRETQYF. The chain recombines TRBV5-8 with TRBJ2-5, with a weak D call TRBD2 (7 bases). CDR3 size: 14 residues. CDR1 is SGHTS and CDR2 is YDEGEE in the germline V gene. The V gene lost 3 bases and the J gene lost 4 bases, with 13 bases spanning the gap.

The chain joins TRBV5-4 to TRBJ2-2, with TRBD2 identical over 8 bases. CDR3 length equals 16 residues. V lost 3 bases, J lost 3 bases, and 7 bases stayed unmatched. CDR1 is SGHNT and CDR2 is YYREEE in the germline V gene (reference sequence). CDR3 sequence: CASSSPAGEDTGELFF. The CDR3 DNA reads as TGTGCCAGCAGCTCTCCAGCGGGAGAGGACACCGGGGAGCTGTTTTTT. The full variable domain, completed using reference TRBV5-4 and TRBJ2-2, is ETGVTQSPTHLIKTRGQQVTLRCSSQSGHNTVSWYQQALGQGPQFIFQYYREEENGRGNFPPRFSGLQFPNYSSELNVNALELDDSALYLCASSSPAGEDTGELFFGEGSRLTVL.